The 23 T cell receptor beta chains given below trace back to one sample, sequenced in a study of identical twins. TCRdb analysed the 5' RACE reads with MiXCR anew, one entry per CDR3 protein. The sample includes 690,000 or so distinct CDR3 sequences, around 6% of them seen just once. Sequenced input: naive T cells sorted from blood. The origin of the receptors is a man younger than 35 in good health.

In its sample, this clonotype was seen many times. The gene calls are TRBV6-5 and TRBJ1-1; D unresolved. The CDR3 spans 13 residues. Per the germline V gene, CDR1 is MNHEY and CDR2 is SVGAGI. Trimming removed 2 bases at V and 4 bases at J, with 8 bases between. The CDR3 sequence is CASSYEGITEAFF. The CDR3 DNA reads TGTGCCAGCAGTTACGAAGGGATCACTGAAGCTTTCTTT.

Only a few counts were recorded for this clonotype. This chain uses TRBV6-1 with TRBJ1-1; possibly TRBD1 for D (6 bases). CDR3 length: 15 amino acids. V lost 1 base to trimming and J lost 5 bases, with 14 bases between them. Germline CDR1 is MNHNS and CDR2 is SASEGT. The CDR3 is CASSEEGEPWTEAFF. CDR3 coding DNA: TGTGCCAGCAGTGAAGAGGGGGAGCCGTGGACTGAAGCTTTCTTT.

There are a few counts of this clonotype. V usage is TRBV7-8 and J usage is TRBJ2-3; D is ambiguous. V was trimmed by 7 bases and J by 11 bases, leaving 13 bases between them. Looked up from germline, CDR1 is SGHVS and CDR2 is FQNEAQ. The CDR3 is 11 amino acids. The CDR3 loop is CASITLSGQYF. In DNA form, the CDR3 reads TGTGCCAGCATAACCCTTAGTGGGCAGTATTTT.

This clonotype has more than one count but fewer than ten. V usage is TRBV20-1 and J usage is TRBJ1-2, with D tentatively TRBD1 (5 bases). With 2 bases removed from V and 3 bases from J, the gap between germline ends came to 13 bases. The CDR3 is made up of 14 amino acids. The germline CDR1 and CDR2 sequences are DFQATT and SNEGSKA (reference sequence). The DNA of the CDR3 is TGCAGTGCTAGACGACTCGGGGGGGACTATGGCTACACCTTC. It is translated as CSARRLGGDYGYTF.

Many counts were recorded for this clonotype. The chain couples TRBV18 to TRBJ2-7; TRBD2 matches at 8 bases. From germline, CDR1 is KGHSH and CDR2 LQKENI. V dropped 3 bases and J dropped 2; count of bases not matched to a gene: 9. The CDR3 sequence is 16 residues long. The CDR3 DNA reads as TGTGCCAGCTCACCTTACCCTTTAGCGGGAACCTACGAGCAGTACTTC. As protein: CASSPYPLAGTYEQYF. The full variable domain, rest sourced from reference TRBV18 and TRBJ2-7, is NAGVMQNPRHLVRRRGQEARLRCSPMKGHSHVYWYRQLPEEGLKFMVYLQKENIIDESGMPKERFSAEFPKEGPSILRIQQVVRGDSAAYFCASSPYPLAGTYEQYFGPGTRLTVT.

There are a few counts of this clonotype. The V and J genes are TRBV5-1 and TRBJ1-1; D not resolved. Trimming cost V 0 bases and J 0 bases, with 18 bases left between them. CDR1 is SGHRS, CDR2 YFSETQ, per germline. The CDR3 is 18 residues long. The CDR3 region has the DNA TGCGCCAGCAGCTTGGGAACAATGGGGAGGCCGTTGAACACTGAAGCTTTCTTT. Translated: CASSLGTMGRPLNTEAFF.

This clonotype was counted ten times or more. The chain is built from TRBV20-1 and TRBJ2-4; TRBD1 might be the D (6 bases). V was cut by 5 bases and J by 9 bases, with 14 bases left in between. The CDR3 has 12 amino acids. Germline V CDR1 and CDR2: DFQATT, SNEGSKA (reference sequence). The CDR3 region is CSAWTVRGIQYF. CDR3 nucleotides: TGCAGTGCTTGGACAGTACGCGGCATTCAGTACTTC.

There are a few counts of this clonotype. V gene TRBV2 combines with J gene TRBJ2-7; D unresolved. This CDR3 spans 13 amino acids. The germline V and J ends were trimmed by 6 bases and 2 bases, with 11 bases remaining between them. Germline V lookup: CDR1 SNHLY, CDR2 FYNNEI. The CDR3 spells CASSQDHPYEQYF. The CDR3 coding sequence is TGTGCCAGCAGCCAGGACCACCCCTACGAGCAGTACTTC. The complete variable domain, with remaining parts taken from reference TRBV2 and TRBJ2-7, reads EPEVTQTPSHQVTQMGQEVILRCVPISNHLYFYWYRQILGQKVEFLVSFYNNEISEKSEIFDDQFSVERPDGSNFTLKIRSTKLEDSAMYFCASSQDHPYEQYFGPGTRLTVT.

This clonotype was recorded at least ten times. The chain links TRBV5-5 to TRBJ2-2; TRBD2 agrees at 9 bases. CDR1 is SGHKS and CDR2 is YYEKEE in the germline V gene (reference sequence). With V trimmed by 4 bases and J by 3 bases, 4 bases remained unmatched. This CDR3 is 15 amino acids long. CDR3 sequence (DNA): TGTGCCAGCAGCATTAGCGGGAGAGACACCGGGGAGCTGTTTTTT. Its translation: CASSISGRDTGELFF.

The table lists this clonotype with many counts. This rearrangement joins TRBV11-2 to TRBJ2-1; 10 nucleotides align to TRBD2. CDR3 length equals 14 residues. V gave up 10 bases and J gave up 8 bases; unmatched junction bases: 11. Looked up from germline, CDR1 is SGHAT and CDR2 is FQNNGV. The CDR3 DNA is TGTGCCACCACTGGTCTAGCGGGAGCTCATGAGCAGTTCTTC. As protein: CATTGLAGAHEQFF.

This clonotype occurred many times. The J gene is TRBJ2-3, the V gene TRBV24-1, with a weak D call TRBD1 (6 bases). V dropped 3 bases and J dropped 7 bases, with 16 bases sitting between them. The CDR3 covers 15 residues. Per germline, CDR1 KGHDR and CDR2 SFDVKD. CDR3 bases: TGTGCCACCAGTGATCCGGGACAAGGCTGGAATACGCAGTATTTT. Protein: CATSDPGQGWNTQYF.

This clonotype occurred a few times. The chain carries TRBV12-3 or TRBV12-4 and TRBJ2-1; D is possibly TRBD1 or TRBD2 (5 bases each). Trimming cost V 7 bases and J 4 bases, with 17 bases left between them. This CDR3 has 15 residues. The chain's CDR3 is CASNMRGPEYNEQFF. As DNA, the CDR3 is TGTGCCAGCAACATGAGGGGCCCGGAATACAATGAGCAGTTCTTC.

This clonotype was seen more than once but under ten times. The chain recombines TRBV15 with TRBJ1-2; 7 positions match TRBD1. The CDR3 runs 13 residues. Germline lookup yields CDR1 LNHNV and CDR2 YYDKDF (reference sequence). With V trimmed by 8 bases and J by 8 bases, 11 bases remained unmatched. The CDR3 nucleotides read TGTGCCACCCGGGGACAGCCCTCGTGGGGCTACACCTTC. Its protein product is CATRGQPSWGYTF.

Ten or more counts support this clonotype. V gene TRBV4-3 combines with J gene TRBJ2-1, with 9 bases that match TRBD2. Germline lookup yields CDR1 LGHNA and CDR2 YSLEER. This CDR3 contains 17 residues. V lost 0 bases, J lost 4 bases, and 7 bases stayed unmatched. The CDR3 loop is CASSQESPAGGYNEQFF. In nucleotides, the CDR3 is TGCGCCAGCAGCCAAGAATCGCCAGCGGGGGGTTACAATGAGCAGTTCTTC.

The V and J genes are TRBV6-2 or TRBV6-3 and TRBJ1-1; D ambiguous. Trimming took 1 base from V and 6 from J, leaving 18 bases between them. Germline V gene data show CDR1 as MNHEY and CDR2 as SVGEGT. CDR3 length: 16 residues. CDR3 DNA: TGTGCCAGCAGTTACTTGGGAGGCAGAATAGCGGCTGAAGCTTTCTTT. It yields the protein CASSYLGGRIAAEAFF.

This clonotype was found many times. V gene TRBV6-1 combines with J gene TRBJ1-6; TRBD1 aligns across 7 bases. The CDR3 runs 13 residues. The V gene's germline CDR1 is MNHNS and CDR2 SASEGT. The trim removed 8 bases at V and 8 bases at J, leaving 6 bases unmatched. The CDR3 reads CASGTVNHSPLHF. The DNA for the CDR3 is TGTGCCAGCGGGACAGTTAATCATTCACCCCTCCACTTT.

This clonotype was counted many times. The chain has TRBV25-1 and TRBJ2-5, with 8 positions matching TRBD1. CDR1 is MGHDK, CDR2 SYGVNS, per germline. This CDR3 comprises 16 residues. Trimming cost V 5 bases and J 5 bases; bases outside gene matches: 13. The CDR3 sequence is CASSIGTGGVLETQYF. The CDR3 DNA reads as TGTGCCAGCAGTATAGGGACAGGCGGGGTTCTGGAGACCCAGTACTTC. Full variable domain (outside the CDR3, taken from reference TRBV25-1 and TRBJ2-5): EADIYQTPRYLVIGTGKKITLECSQTMGHDKMYWYQQDPGMELHLIHYSYGVNSTEKGDLSSESTVSRIRTEHFPLTLESARPSHTSQYLCASSIGTGGVLETQYFGPGTRLLVL.

This clonotype was seen ten or more times. The rearrangement links TRBV20-1 to TRBJ2-1, with D perhaps TRBD2 (6 bases). This CDR3 region has 12 residues. The germline gives CDR1 DFQATT, CDR2 SNEGSKA (reference sequence). CDR3 in amino acids: CRVTGDYNEQFF. CDR3 DNA sequence: TGCCGGGTCACGGGAGACTACAATGAGCAGTTCTTC.

This clonotype was detected ten times or more. The chain has TRBV7-9 and TRBJ1-1; D unresolved. The V gene's germline CDR1 is SEHNR and CDR2 FQNEAQ (reference sequence). Trimming stripped 5 bases from V and 9 bases from J, with 19 bases between. This CDR3 spans 14 amino acids. The CDR3: CASSPHYQDPQAFF. For the CDR3, the DNA is TGTGCCAGCAGCCCCCACTATCAAGACCCCCAAGCTTTCTTT.

This clonotype occurred many times. The chain employs TRBV5-5 and TRBJ2-2; 7 positions match TRBD2. The V gene end was trimmed by 0 bases and the J gene end by 3 bases; junction bases not matched to a gene: 2. Germline V CDR1 and CDR2: SGHKS, YYEKEE (reference sequence). The CDR3 extends over 15 amino acids. The CDR3 nucleotides are TGTGCCAGCAGCTTGGAGCGGGATTACACCGGGGAGCTGTTTTTT. It yields the protein CASSLERDYTGELFF.

The V and J genes are TRBV28 and TRBJ2-7, with D perhaps TRBD1 (6 bases). The CDR3 is 15 residues long. V lost 7 bases, J lost 1 base, and 17 bases lay in between. Per germline, CDR1 MDHEN and CDR2 SYDVKM. The CDR3 DNA is TGTGCCAGCACCCACAGGGCAGTCGCGTCCTACGAGCAGTACTTC. Residues: CASTHRAVASYEQYF.

This clonotype was counted a few times. CDR3 coding DNA: TGCGCCAGCAGCCAAGAGCGGGGAAGTCGAACTGAAGCTTTCTTT. This translates into CASSQERGSRTEAFF. This chain uses TRBV4-3 with TRBJ1-1, with D uncertain. Trimming took off 0 bases at V and 5 bases at J, with 13 bases between the two ends. The CDR3 runs to 15 residues. Germline CDR1 and CDR2: LGHNA and YSLEER.

As concerns this clonotype: The final CDR3 position lacks the conserved phenylalanine or tryptophan, pointing to a likely read error. The chain uses TRBV7-9 and TRBJ2-1, with D possibly being TRBD2 (6 bases). Germline CDR1 SEHNR, CDR2 FQNEAQ (reference sequence). Deletions cut 5 bases from V and 3 bases from J, with 14 bases between. This CDR3 spans 15 amino acids. The CDR3 DNA is TGTGCCAGCAGCCCTAGTGGAGGGTTCTACAATGAGCAGTTCGTC. It is translated as CASSPSGGFYNEQFV.